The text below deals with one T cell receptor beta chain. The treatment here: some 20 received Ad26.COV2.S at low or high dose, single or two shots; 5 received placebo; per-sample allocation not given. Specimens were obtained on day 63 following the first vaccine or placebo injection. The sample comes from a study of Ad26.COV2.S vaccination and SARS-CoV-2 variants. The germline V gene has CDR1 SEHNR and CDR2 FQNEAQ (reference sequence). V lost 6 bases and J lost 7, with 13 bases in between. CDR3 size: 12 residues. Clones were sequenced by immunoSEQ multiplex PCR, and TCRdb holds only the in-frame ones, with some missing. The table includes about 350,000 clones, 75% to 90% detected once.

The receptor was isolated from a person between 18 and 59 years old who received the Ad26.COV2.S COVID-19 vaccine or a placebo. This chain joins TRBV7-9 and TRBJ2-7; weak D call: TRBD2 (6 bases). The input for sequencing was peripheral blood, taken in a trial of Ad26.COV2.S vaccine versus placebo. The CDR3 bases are TGTGCCAGCAGTTTAACGGCGGGGGAGCAGTACTTC. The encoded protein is CASSLTAGEQYF.